This T cell receptor beta chain was captured by sequencing in a study of shared clonotypes between healthy human individuals. The V segment lost 4 bases and the J segment 0 bases; nucleotides outside the gene matches: 14. Germline V gene data show CDR1 as MDHEN and CDR2 as SYDVKM. The CDR3 contains 19 residues. Measured with immunoSEQ multiplex PCR; TCRdb has only the in-frame clones, and not every one. Here the sample spans 1,400,000 or so clones, approximately 98.5% being singletons. The table lists this clone with a count of one. The source material was naive CD4+ T cells sorted from blood. Subset indicated: CD45RA+ positively selected. The sequence came from a man aged 25 to 40 in good health. The chain is built from TRBV28 and TRBJ2-5, with 10 bases aligning to TRBD2. This CDR3 reads CASSSLGLAALQYQETQYF. As DNA, the CDR3 is TGTGCCAGCAGTTCTCTAGGACTAGCGGCTTTACAGTACCAAGAGACCCAGTACTTC.